This T cell receptor (beta chain) was documented in a study of blood T cell repertoires in COVID-19. Across the whole study: Samples of COVID-19 (acute and convalescent) were obtained from the United States, Italy and Spain. In each case, the material was cDNA or gDNA derived from T cells, B-cell-depleted T cells, or PBMCs.

Original analysis: Amplified reference gene primers provided the basis for estimating nucleated cell counts. This table comes from immunoSEQ multiplex PCR, and its TCRdb copy is limited to in-frame clones, with some not included. V and J calls plus clone size are reproduced from that table; the DNA served to infer D and trimming. Seen here are 50,000 to 60,000 clones, about nine tenths observed once, and the top ten hold about 9.3%. J lost 3 bases, V lost 5 bases, and 11 bases had no gene match. Per the germline V gene, CDR1 is MNHEY and CDR2 is SMNVEV (reference sequence). This CDR3 has 16 amino acids. In this sample, this clone turned up once.

This sequence joins TRBV27 and TRBJ2-7; 9 nucleotides line up with TRBD1. The origin of this receptor is a man aged 60 to 75 with active COVID-19. Sequencing used peripheral blood. The CDR3 DNA reads TGTGCCAGCAGTACTCCCGGGACAGGGCTAAGCTACGAGCAGTACTTC. Protein sequence: CASSTPGTGLSYEQYF.